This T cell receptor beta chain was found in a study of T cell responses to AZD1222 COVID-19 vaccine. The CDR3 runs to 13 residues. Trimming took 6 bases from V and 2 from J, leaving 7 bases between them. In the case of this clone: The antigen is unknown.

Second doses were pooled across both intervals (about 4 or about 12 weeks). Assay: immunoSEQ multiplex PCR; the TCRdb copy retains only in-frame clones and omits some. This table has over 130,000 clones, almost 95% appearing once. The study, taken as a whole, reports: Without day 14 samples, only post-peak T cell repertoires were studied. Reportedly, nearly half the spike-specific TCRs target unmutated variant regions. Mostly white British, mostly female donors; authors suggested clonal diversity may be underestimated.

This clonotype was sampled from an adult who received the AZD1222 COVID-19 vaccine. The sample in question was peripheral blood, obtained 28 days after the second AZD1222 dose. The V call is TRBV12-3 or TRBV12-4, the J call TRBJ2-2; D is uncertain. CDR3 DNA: TGTGCCAGCAGACATACTAACACCGGGGAGCTGTTTTTT. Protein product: CASRHTNTGELFF.